The clone carrying this T cell receptor beta chain was seen only a few times. Per the study methods: Amplified reference gene primers provided the basis for estimating nucleated cell counts. The data were produced by immunoSEQ multiplex PCR, yet TCRdb's version contains in-frame clones alone and is incomplete. The V and J calls and clone size are taken from that table; D and trimming were inferred from the DNA. The sample includes around 450,000 clones, 75% to 90% of them seen just once. The entry originates in a study of blood T cell repertoires in COVID-19. Turning to the study itself: Nucleic acid was either cDNA or gDNA, and it came from T cells, B-cell-depleted T cells, or PBMCs.

J was trimmed by 0 bases and V by 5 bases; bases with no gene match: 7. The CDR3 is 17 residues long. Germline V gene lookup returns CDR1 MNHNY and CDR2 SVGAGI (reference sequence). Participants were aged roughly 18 to 90 years from some 24 US areas. Clinical history as reported by participants underpinned cohort assignment. The chain joins TRBV6-6 to TRBJ1-6; 7 bases fit TRBD1. The receptor was isolated from a woman aged 18-29 years who had recovered from COVID-19. Sequenced sample: PBMCs or T cells enriched from blood (not recorded which). CDR3: CASSLQGQSSYNSPLHF. The CDR3 bases are TGTGCCAGCAGTCTACAGGGACAGAGCTCCTATAATTCACCCCTCCACTTT.